What follows describes a single TCR beta chain. Its antigen is unknown. Via MiXCR, TCRdb re-called the 5' RACE reads, giving one row per CDR3 protein. The sample lists 200,000 to 250,000 distinct CDR3 sequences, about 12% seen once, with 4% in the top ten. Only healthy Caucasians were enrolled as donors. The CDR3 has 13 residues. The junction had 12 bases not matched to a gene; V was cut back by 10 bases and J by 7 bases. Germline CDR1 reads ENHRY; CDR2 reads SYGVKD. This sample stems from a study of identical twins. Study-wide results and caveats: Researchers caution that invariant MAIT and iNKT cells could partly confound zero-insertion analyses. Fewer insertions characterized abundant cord blood beta clonotypes, whereas memory repertoires showed none.

Another study also made use of these data, one on yellow fever vaccine responses in identical twins. That report adds: Each twin's T cell response to the vaccine was reported to look partly convergent and partly personalized.

The clonotype comes from a woman aged 18-30 years in good health. The sequenced material came from memory (CD45RO+) T cells sorted from blood. The V and J genes are TRBV10-3 and TRBJ2-7; 8 positions match TRBD2. DNA of the CDR3: TGTGCCACTGCCGGGAGGGCCGGTCTGGAGCAGTACTTC. Translation: CATAGRAGLEQYF.